This is a list of T cell receptor beta chains from one sample in a study of T cell clones after liver transplantation. Sequencing used immunoSEQ multiplex PCR; TCRdb keeps in-frame clones, though not all of them. The sample has under 15,000 clones; less than 85% are singletons. Sequencing used CD8+ T cells from blood, obtained at the 22-month timepoint. These receptors originate from a human patient who received a liver transplant. Some T cells may be the graft donor's. Each CDR3 is given with its conserved first and last residue. Each record gives: D gene, J gene, CDR3 length, clone size, V gene, CDR3 DNA, CDR3 protein. D genes are given only for firm matches. Clone size is shown for a subset of rows, as once, few, many or a class of expanded clone.

d_call: TRBD2
j_call: TRBJ2-1
cdr3_length: 15
clone_size: few
v_call: TRBV19
cdr3_nt: TGTGCCAGCCGGGAGACTAGCGGGTCTTACAATGAGCAGTTCTTC
cdr3_aa: CASRETSGSYNEQFF

d_call: .
j_call: TRBJ1-1
cdr3_length: 12
clone_size: .
v_call: TRBV19
cdr3_nt: TGTGCCAGTAGTTCCCCGGGGACTGAAGCTTTCTTT
cdr3_aa: CASSSPGTEAFF

d_call: .
j_call: TRBJ2-3
cdr3_length: 16
clone_size: once
v_call: TRBV27
cdr3_nt: TGTGCCAGCAGTAAATATACCGGGACTGCGGAAGATACGCAGTATTTT
cdr3_aa: CASSKYTGTAEDTQYF

d_call: TRBD2
j_call: TRBJ2-1
cdr3_length: 16
clone_size: .
v_call: TRBV7-3
cdr3_nt: TGTGCCAGCAGCTGGGGACTAGCGGGAGGCCGGAGTGAGCAGTTCTTC
cdr3_aa: CASSWGLAGGRSEQFF

d_call: .
j_call: TRBJ2-2
cdr3_length: 16
clone_size: .
v_call: TRBV18
cdr3_nt: TGTGCCAGCTCACGCGAGGGACTCCTTAACACCGGGGAGCTGTTTTTT
cdr3_aa: CASSREGLLNTGELFF

d_call: TRBD1
j_call: TRBJ2-7
cdr3_length: 15
clone_size: once
v_call: TRBV7-9
cdr3_nt: TGTGCCAGCAGCTCGGAACAGGGGCTAACCTACGAGCAGTACTTC
cdr3_aa: CASSSEQGLTYEQYF

d_call: .
j_call: TRBJ1-5
cdr3_length: 15
clone_size: .
v_call: TRBV28
cdr3_nt: TGTGCCAGCAGTGGGGAGAGGATGAGCAATCAGCCCCAGCATTTT
cdr3_aa: CASSGERMSNQPQHF

d_call: .
j_call: TRBJ1-1
cdr3_length: 11
clone_size: .
v_call: TRBV20-1
cdr3_nt: TGCAGTGCCCGTTTCGTCACTGAAGCTTTCTTT
cdr3_aa: CSARFVTEAFF

d_call: TRBD2
j_call: TRBJ2-5
cdr3_length: 15
clone_size: medium-sized
v_call: TRBV7-8
cdr3_nt: TGTGCCAGCACCTTGACTAGCGGTATCCAAGAGACCCAGTACTTC
cdr3_aa: CASTLTSGIQETQYF

d_call: .
j_call: TRBJ2-5
cdr3_length: 15
clone_size: .
v_call: TRBV11-2
cdr3_nt: TGTGCCAGCAAAACCCCGGGGGTAGGACAAGAGACCCAGTACTTC
cdr3_aa: CASKTPGVGQETQYF

d_call: .
j_call: TRBJ2-2
cdr3_length: 13
clone_size: .
v_call: TRBV28
cdr3_nt: TGTGCCAGCAATCGTATGAACACCGGGGAGCTGTTTTTT
cdr3_aa: CASNRMNTGELFF

d_call: .
j_call: TRBJ2-7
cdr3_length: 14
clone_size: .
v_call: TRBV21-1
cdr3_nt: TGTGCCAGCAGCGTATCCGGGGATACCTACGAGCAGTACTTC
cdr3_aa: CASSVSGDTYEQYF

d_call: .
j_call: TRBJ2-1
cdr3_length: 16
clone_size: .
v_call: TRBV5-1
cdr3_nt: TGCGCCAGCAGCTCAAGGGACCGGCCACTCGACAATGAGCAGTTCTTC
cdr3_aa: CASSSRDRPLDNEQFF

d_call: .
j_call: TRBJ2-1
cdr3_length: 16
clone_size: .
v_call: TRBV6-5
cdr3_nt: TGTGCCAGCAGTTACAATGTTTGGCAGCTCAACAATGAGCAGTTCTTC
cdr3_aa: CASSYNVWQLNNEQFF

d_call: .
j_call: TRBJ2-7
cdr3_length: 13
clone_size: many
v_call: TRBV5-1
cdr3_nt: TGCGCCAGCAGCCCCGCCGATCTCTACGAGCAGTACTTC
cdr3_aa: CASSPADLYEQYF

d_call: TRBD2
j_call: TRBJ2-1
cdr3_length: 13
clone_size: .
v_call: TRBV30
cdr3_nt: TGTGCCGGAAGACTAGCGGGAGGGTATGAGCAGTTCTTC
cdr3_aa: CAGRLAGGYEQFF

d_call: .
j_call: TRBJ1-4
cdr3_length: 15
clone_size: .
v_call: TRBV7-2
cdr3_nt: TGTGCCAGCAGCTTAGAACAAGCAACTAATGAAAAACTGTTTTTT
cdr3_aa: CASSLEQATNEKLFF

d_call: .
j_call: TRBJ1-3
cdr3_length: 15
clone_size: .
v_call: TRBV5-1
cdr3_nt: TGCGCCAGCAGCCCGACCTCTGACACCGGAAACACCATATATTTT
cdr3_aa: CASSPTSDTGNTIYF

d_call: .
j_call: TRBJ2-3
cdr3_length: 13
clone_size: .
v_call: TRBV15
cdr3_nt: TGTGCCACCAGCCTAGGTGGGGAAGATACGCAGTATTTT
cdr3_aa: CATSLGGEDTQYF

d_call: TRBD1
j_call: TRBJ2-7
cdr3_length: 15
clone_size: .
v_call: TRBV19
cdr3_nt: TGTGCCAGTAGTATTTATACAGGGGGCTCCTACGAGCAGTACTTC
cdr3_aa: CASSIYTGGSYEQYF

d_call: TRBD2
j_call: TRBJ2-1
cdr3_length: 14
clone_size: .
v_call: TRBV7-9
cdr3_nt: TGTGCCAGCAGGCCCACTAGCGCCAACAATGAGCAGTTCTTC
cdr3_aa: CASRPTSANNEQFF

d_call: TRBD1
j_call: TRBJ1-4
cdr3_length: 12
clone_size: once
v_call: TRBV5-1
cdr3_nt: TGCGCCAGCAGCTTGGGTGGGACAGCAATGTTTTTT
cdr3_aa: CASSLGGTAMFF

d_call: .
j_call: TRBJ1-2
cdr3_length: 13
clone_size: few
v_call: TRBV29-1
cdr3_nt: TGCAGCGCTCCCGACTCTGGGCCGTATGGCTACACCTTC
cdr3_aa: CSAPDSGPYGYTF

d_call: .
j_call: TRBJ2-1
cdr3_length: 17
clone_size: once
v_call: TRBV7-9
cdr3_nt: TGTGCCAGCAGCTTACCTAATGGCGGTAACTCCTACAATGAGCAGTTCTTC
cdr3_aa: CASSLPNGGNSYNEQFF

d_call: .
j_call: TRBJ2-2
cdr3_length: 16
clone_size: .
v_call: TRBV4-3
cdr3_nt: TGCGCCAGCAGCCAAGGACTGGATGAGTACACCGGGGAGCTGTTTTTT
cdr3_aa: CASSQGLDEYTGELFF

d_call: .
j_call: TRBJ2-5
cdr3_length: 15
clone_size: .
v_call: TRBV25-1
cdr3_nt: TGTGCCAGCAAGCCTTCGGGACGGCAGGAAGAGACCCAGTACTTC
cdr3_aa: CASKPSGRQEETQYF

d_call: .
j_call: TRBJ2-7
cdr3_length: 14
clone_size: few
v_call: TRBV7-3
cdr3_nt: TGTGCCAGCAGCTTACAGCCCCTGGGGAGCGAGCAGTACTTC
cdr3_aa: CASSLQPLGSEQYF

d_call: .
j_call: TRBJ2-3
cdr3_length: 15
clone_size: medium-sized
v_call: TRBV19
cdr3_nt: TGTGCCAGTAGTATCCTAGGGGCCGACACAGATACGCAGTATTTT
cdr3_aa: CASSILGADTDTQYF

d_call: TRBD1
j_call: TRBJ2-7
cdr3_length: 14
clone_size: medium-sized
v_call: TRBV16
cdr3_nt: TGTGCCAGCAGCCCCGGGACAGGGGGCCACGAGCAGTACTTC
cdr3_aa: CASSPGTGGHEQYF

d_call: .
j_call: TRBJ1-1
cdr3_length: 14
clone_size: .
v_call: TRBV5-6
cdr3_nt: TGTGCCAGCAGCTTGGAGCTCGTTAGCACTGAAGCTTTCTTT
cdr3_aa: CASSLELVSTEAFF